This TCR beta chain was recovered during a study of metastatic and nonmetastatic thyroid tumors. Study in general: Thyroid patients, malignant and benign, had repertoires compared across blood and tumor or nodule tissue.

As for this clone: Antigen specificity is unknown.

Trimming pared 2 bases from V and 4 bases from J, leaving 12 bases between. The CDR3 length is 14 residues. Germline V CDR1 and CDR2: SGHRS, YFSETQ. The study, taken as a whole, reports: The study reportedly found significantly higher TCR beta diversity in malignant thyroid tumors than benign nodules, in blood and tumor.

Under the authors' procedure: In papillary thyroid cancer, a distant-metastasis classifier was built using CDR3 differences across clinicopathological groups. TCRdb reprocessed the PCR reads using MiXCR. These V and J calls rely on TCRdb rather than the paper's analysis. The table has 10,000 to 13,000 clones, around 41% seen once. No treatment had been given to any patient before thyroid surgery. This receptor was taken from a female donor with papillary thyroid cancer or a benign thyroid nodule (not recorded which). Some clones in this sample may be carry-over from other donors' samples. The chain employs TRBV5-1 and TRBJ1-2, with a weak D call TRBD1 (5 bases). Sequenced material: tumor tissue. The CDR3 DNA sequence: TGCGCCAGCAGCTTCGGGGACGCTGGCTATGGCTACACCTTC. Amino acid sequence: CASSFGDAGYGYTF.